This T cell receptor beta chain was captured in a study of CXCR3-negative and CXCR3-positive naive CD8 T cells. Via 5' RACE with UMI labels, TRB cDNA libraries were prepared. TCRdb processed the 5' RACE reads again and assigns one entry to each CDR3 protein, with no DNA. This repertoire includes approximately 41,000 distinct CDR3 sequences. The sequence was collected from a human donor in good health. Some clones in this sample may be carry-over from other donors' samples. The specimen sequenced was memory CD8+ T cells from blood.

The CDR3 is CASSQRERSGEQFF. The chain carries TRBV4-3 and TRBJ2-1; the TCRdb D gene call, TRBD1, has no DNA to confirm it. Germline V gene lookup returns CDR1 LGHNA and CDR2 YSLEER. The CDR3 is 14 amino acids.